This T cell receptor (beta chain) was sequenced in a study of shared clonotypes between healthy human individuals. CDR1 is SGHTA and CDR2 is FQGNSA in the germline V gene. The length of the CDR3 is 15 residues. The J segment lost 9 bases and the V segment lost 4 bases, leaving 5 bases of the junction unmatched. Here immunoSEQ multiplex PCR was the method, and the copy in TCRdb shows in-frame clones only, minus some. The repertoire holds fewer than 600,000 clones, around 80% seen once, with around 12% in the top ten. Donors were healthy HIV-negative adults without recently reported acute infections or vaccinations.

This chain uses TRBV7-2 with TRBJ2-1; 14 nucleotides match TRBD2. This receptor was identified in a woman aged 40 to 55 in good health. Some clones in this sample may be carry-over from other donors' samples. Sequences were obtained from PBMCs. Written as DNA, the CDR3 is TGTGCCAGCAGCTCGGGACTAGCGGGAGTGGGTGAGCAGTTCTTC. It encodes CASSSGLAGVGEQFF.